This TCR beta chain was recovered during a study of blood T cell repertoires in COVID-19 (dated by TCRdb to about 2020). The study in broad terms: Samples covering the acute and convalescent phases of COVID-19 were provided by collaborators in the United States, Italy and Spain. Where available, HLA class I and class II types were taken from metadata supplied by the sample provider and were not determined by assay-based typing. A de-identified subject ID, COVID-19 status, age in years and sex were almost always included in the sample metadata. The repertoires were released in a freely available public database intended as a resource for research on the immune response to SARS-CoV-2. Samples came from the ongoing ImmuneRACE study (first 160 participants) plus 1,254 subjects from 6 global collaborators. The dataset comprised deeply sampled blood TCRbeta repertoires from subjects exposed to, actively infected with, or recovered from COVID-19. The prospective study material was composed of cDNA or gDNA derived from T cells, B-cell-depleted T cells, or PBMCs. What the work shows at the level of the full study, not this receptor alone: Clinical and demographic metadata were provided uncurated, with the amount varying by source and participant.

The immunoSEQ Assay, a bias-controlled multiplex PCR, was used to amplify TCRbeta CDR3 regions from genomic DNA. Per the source publication's procedure: Nucleated cell counts per sample were estimated from amplification of reference gene primers within the assay. To quantify the absolute abundance of each unique TCRbeta CDR3 rearrangement, sequence reads were collapsed and filtered. Productive Simpson clonality was computed per sample as the square root of Simpson's diversity index over productive rearrangements. As stored in TCRdb, this immuneACCESS dataset retains in-frame rearrangements with V and J assigned. A fraction of the clones does not appear; measured against another copy, unresolved V genes explain less than half of the discrepancy, and the remainder lacks a known reason. V and J calls and clone size follow that table, whereas D and trimming were derived from the DNA. This sample holds some 250,000 clones; less than 90% were observed only once. Together, the top ten hold roughly 1.8% of the sample.

V gives up 2 bases and J gives up 0 bases, and the segment between their germline ends measures 13 bases. The CDR3 covers 17 residues, taking in both the cysteine and the phenylalanine. Only CDR3 DNA is held: 51 bases, read in frame from base 1. Based on the germline V gene, the CDR1 and CDR2 sequences are SGHTA and FQGNSA. Regarding this clone: Its recognized antigen is unknown. Base-call qualities are not available, and no considerably larger clone is one nucleotide away.

The collaborating institutions used their own protocols to collect whole blood in K2EDTA tubes. For TCRbeta analysis, collaborators shipped samples as frozen whole blood, isolated PBMCs, or DNA extracted from either of those sample types. The sequence is built from TRBV7-2 and TRBJ1-4, with the identity of the D gene unclear. The receptor's source is a man aged 25 to 45 with active or convalescent COVID-19. The sample taken for sequencing was peripheral blood. In nucleotides, the sequence is TGTGCCAGCAGCTTAAGTTTAGCGGTAGCAACTAATGAAAAACTGTTTTTT. This codes for CASSLSLAVATNEKLFF.